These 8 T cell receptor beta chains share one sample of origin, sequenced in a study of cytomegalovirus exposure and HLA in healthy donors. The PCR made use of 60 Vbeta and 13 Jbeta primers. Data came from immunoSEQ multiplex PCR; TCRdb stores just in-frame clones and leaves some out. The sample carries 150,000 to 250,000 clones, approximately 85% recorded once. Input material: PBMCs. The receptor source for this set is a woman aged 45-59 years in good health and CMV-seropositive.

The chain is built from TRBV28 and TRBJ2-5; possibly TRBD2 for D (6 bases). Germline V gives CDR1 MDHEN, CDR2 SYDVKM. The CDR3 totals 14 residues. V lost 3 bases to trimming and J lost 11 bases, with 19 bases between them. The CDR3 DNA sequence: TGTGCCAGCAGTTTCGGGGGTCCCATACGGGAGCAGTACTTC. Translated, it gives CASSFGGPIREQYF.

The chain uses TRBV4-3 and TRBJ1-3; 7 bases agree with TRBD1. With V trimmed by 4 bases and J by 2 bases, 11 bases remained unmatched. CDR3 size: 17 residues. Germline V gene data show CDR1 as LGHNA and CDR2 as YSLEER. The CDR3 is CASSPSLQGVTGNTIYF. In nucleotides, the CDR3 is TGCGCCAGCAGCCCCTCTCTCCAGGGGGTAACTGGAAACACCATATATTTT.

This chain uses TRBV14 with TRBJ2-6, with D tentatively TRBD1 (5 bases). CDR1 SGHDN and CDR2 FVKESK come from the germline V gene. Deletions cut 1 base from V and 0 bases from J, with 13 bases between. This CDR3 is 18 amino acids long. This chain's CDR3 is CASSQARDSLSGANVLTF. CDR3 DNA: TGTGCCAGCAGCCAAGCGAGAGACAGCCTCTCTGGGGCCAACGTCCTGACTTTC.

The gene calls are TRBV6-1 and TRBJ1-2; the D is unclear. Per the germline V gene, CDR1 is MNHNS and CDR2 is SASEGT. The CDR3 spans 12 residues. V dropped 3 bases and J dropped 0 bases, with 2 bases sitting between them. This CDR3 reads CASSDTNYGYTF. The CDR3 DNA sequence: TGTGCCAGCAGTGATACTAACTATGGCTACACCTTC.

CDR3 loop: CASSLAPSGDDIQYF. For the CDR3, the DNA is TGTGCCAGCAGCTTAGCCCCTAGCGGGGATGACATTCAGTACTTC. This rearrangement joins TRBV7-6 to TRBJ2-4; TRBD2 matches at 9 bases. Germline trimming cut 0 bases from V and 8 bases from J; bases unmatched to any gene: 5. Germline loops: CDR1 SGHVS, CDR2 FNYEAQ. The CDR3 is 15 residues long.

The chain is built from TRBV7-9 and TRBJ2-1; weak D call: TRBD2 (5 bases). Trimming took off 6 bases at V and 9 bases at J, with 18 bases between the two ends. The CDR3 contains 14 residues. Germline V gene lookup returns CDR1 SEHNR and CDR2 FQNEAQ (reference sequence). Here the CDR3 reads CASSPPSLGSEQFF. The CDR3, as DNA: TGTGCCAGCAGTCCCCCTAGCTTGGGGAGTGAGCAGTTCTTC.

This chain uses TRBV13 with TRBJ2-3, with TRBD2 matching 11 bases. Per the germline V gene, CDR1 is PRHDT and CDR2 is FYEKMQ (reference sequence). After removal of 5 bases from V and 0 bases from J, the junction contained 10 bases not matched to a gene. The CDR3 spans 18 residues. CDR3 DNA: TGTGCCAGCAGCGACGGGACTAGCGGCCAACCAAGCACAGATACGCAGTATTTT. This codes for CASSDGTSGQPSTDTQYF.

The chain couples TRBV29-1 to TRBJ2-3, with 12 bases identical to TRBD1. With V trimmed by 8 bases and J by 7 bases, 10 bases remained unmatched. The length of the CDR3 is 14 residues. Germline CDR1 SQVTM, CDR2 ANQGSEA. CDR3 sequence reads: CSLRDRGRENTQYF. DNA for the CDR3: TGCAGCCTCCGGGACAGGGGGCGAGAAAATACGCAGTATTTT.